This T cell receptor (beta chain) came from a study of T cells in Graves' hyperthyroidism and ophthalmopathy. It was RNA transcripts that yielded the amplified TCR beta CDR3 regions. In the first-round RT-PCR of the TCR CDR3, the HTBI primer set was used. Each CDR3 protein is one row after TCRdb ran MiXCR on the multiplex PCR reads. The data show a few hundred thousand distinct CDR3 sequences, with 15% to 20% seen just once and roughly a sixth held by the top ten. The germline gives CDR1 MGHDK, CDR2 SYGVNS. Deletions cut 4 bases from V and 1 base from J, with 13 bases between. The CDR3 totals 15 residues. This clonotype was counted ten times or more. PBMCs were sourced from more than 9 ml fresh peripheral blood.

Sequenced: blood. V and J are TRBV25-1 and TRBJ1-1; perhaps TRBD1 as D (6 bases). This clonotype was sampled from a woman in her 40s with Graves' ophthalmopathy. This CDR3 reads CASSAPGQGNTEAFF. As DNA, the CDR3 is TGTGCCAGCAGTGCACCGGGACAAGGGAACACTGAAGCTTTCTTT.